This T cell receptor (beta chain) was captured by sequencing in a study of T cell responses to AZD1222 COVID-19 vaccine. Notes on the study in general: Of spike-specific TCRs, nearly half reportedly target regions left unmutated in variants. An increase in Spike-specific TCR breadth and depth was observed after two AZD1222 doses.

Repertoires were generated with immunoSEQ multiplex PCR, while TCRdb's copy carries only in-frame clones and drops some. The table includes about 130,000 clones, approximately 91% detected once. J was trimmed by 8 bases and V by 2 bases; bases with no gene match: 1. The CDR3 consists of 14 residues. Germline-derived CDR1 and CDR2 are MGHRA and YSYEKL. A note on this clone: As yet, its antigen is unknown.

The gene calls are TRBV4-1 and TRBJ1-6; 9 bases are shared with TRBD1. The receptor was derived from an adult who received the AZD1222 COVID-19 vaccine. This specimen consisted of peripheral blood, obtained 28 days after the second AZD1222 dose. The CDR3 sequence: CASSQRQGDSPLHF. As DNA, the CDR3 is TGCGCCAGCAGCCAACGACAGGGGGATTCACCCCTCCACTTT.